The 25 T cell receptor beta chains given below trace back to one sample, sequenced in a study of human T cells and chemical hapten exposure. Documented time point: pre-sensitization, week 0. Stated treatment: therapeutic diphenylcyclopropenone sensitization with weekly scalp DPC. TCRdb re-called the RACE reads with MiXCR, one entry per CDR3 protein. Here the sample spans approximately 400,000 distinct CDR3 sequences, 5.1% being singletons. The input for sequencing was whole blood, taken in connection with sensitization to the hapten diphenylcyclopropenone (DPC). These receptors all come from a woman in her forties or fifties with alopecia areata. Some clones in this sample may be carry-over from other donors' samples.

The chain is built from TRBV7-9 and TRBJ1-3, with D perhaps matching TRBD1 (5 bases). Germline assignment: CDR1 SEHNR and CDR2 FQNEAQ (reference sequence). Trimming took off 2 bases at V and 0 bases at J, with 17 bases between the two ends. This CDR3 has 18 residues. This CDR3 reads CASSLWLGLGNSGNTIYF. In nucleotides, the CDR3 is TGTGCCAGCAGCTTATGGCTGGGACTTGGGAACTCTGGAAACACCATATATTTT.

This clonotype showed up many times. The chain joins TRBV5-1 to TRBJ2-7, with D perhaps TRBD1 (6 bases). There are 14 residues in the CDR3. Trimming pared 3 bases from V and 0 bases from J, leaving 10 bases between. The germline V gene has CDR1 SGHRS and CDR2 YFSETQ. CDR3 region: CASSWDTSSYEQYF. The DNA of the CDR3 is TGCGCCAGCAGCTGGGACACGAGCTCCTACGAGCAGTACTTC.

The CDR3 loop is CASRSGQEKLFF. The CDR3 DNA reads TGTGCCAGCAGATCCGGACAGGAAAAACTGTTTTTT. The chain is built from TRBV12-3 or TRBV12-4 and TRBJ1-4; perhaps TRBD1 as D (6 bases). This CDR3 contains 12 residues. Trimming pared 6 bases from V and 8 bases from J, leaving 10 bases between.

This clonotype was detected only a few times. The chain carries TRBV24-1 and TRBJ2-1; D remains unclear. The CDR3 contains 15 residues. Trimming stripped 3 bases from V and 6 bases from J, with 14 bases between. Germline V lookup: CDR1 KGHDR, CDR2 SFDVKD. CDR3 loop: CATSDRGKGSNEQFF. CDR3 nucleotide sequence: TGTGCCACCAGTGATCGCGGAAAGGGCTCCAATGAGCAGTTCTTC.

This sequence joins TRBV3-1 and TRBJ2-4, with a weak D call TRBD1 (5 bases). The CDR3 covers 14 residues. Germline CDR1 LGHDT, CDR2 YNNKEL (reference sequence). The germline V and J ends were trimmed by 8 bases and 10 bases, with 21 bases remaining between them. For the CDR3, the DNA is TGTGCCAGCCCAAGGGTTACAGGCCCGACGATTCAGTACTTC. Protein product: CASPRVTGPTIQYF.

This sequence joins TRBV7-2 and TRBJ2-5; D is possibly TRBD1 or TRBD2 (5 bases each). Germline V CDR1 and CDR2: SGHTA, FQGNSA. Trimming stripped 5 bases from V and 9 bases from J, with 19 bases between. The CDR3 extends over 14 amino acids. For the CDR3, the DNA is TGTGCCAGCAGCCCAATTGGGACGGATCGGTCCCAGTACTTC. Translated, it gives CASSPIGTDRSQYF.

This clonotype has ten or more counts. J is TRBJ1-2 and V is TRBV27; D is uncertain. Trimming took 6 bases from V and 4 from J, leaving 12 bases between them. Germline loops: CDR1 MNHEY, CDR2 SMNVEV (reference sequence). CDR3 length equals 13 residues. The CDR3 nucleotides read TGTGCCAGCAGCTTACGGGGTGGCTATGGCTACACCTTC. This sequence encodes CASSLRGGYGYTF.

This clonotype was observed a few times. V usage is TRBV4-2 and J usage is TRBJ2-7; 8 bases align to TRBD2. This CDR3 comprises 16 residues. Germline CDR1 is LGHNA and CDR2 is YNFKEQ. V shed 0 bases, J shed 5 bases, and the junction held 9 bases outside the gene matches. The CDR3 DNA reads TGTGCCAGCAGCCAAGATCGGAGCGGGAGAGGCCACGAGCAGTACTTC. This codes for CASSQDRSGRGHEQYF.

The chain is built from TRBV6-1 and TRBJ1-6, with TRBD1 as a possible D gene (6 bases). Trimming shortened V by 8 bases and J by 14 bases, and 19 bases separated the two germline ends. The CDR3 length is 13 residues. Per germline, CDR1 MNHNS and CDR2 SASEGT. Here the CDR3 reads CASLGQMTDTLHF. The CDR3 DNA reads as TGTGCCAGCCTGGGACAAATGACGGATACCCTCCACTTT.

There are many counts of this clonotype. This chain uses TRBV6-6 with TRBJ2-7; D is uncertain. This CDR3 is built from 14 residues. V was clipped by 5 bases and J by 1 base, with 12 bases between them. In germline, CDR1 is MNHNY, CDR2 SVGAGI (reference sequence). The CDR3 region has the DNA TGTGCCAGCAGTGGAACTCAAAAGTCCTACGAGCAGTACTTC. This translates into CASSGTQKSYEQYF.

The table lists this clonotype with a count of one. It is likely a read error, because the conserved phenylalanine at the end of the CDR3 is missing. This rearrangement joins TRBV2 to TRBJ1-1, with unresolved D. The V end lost 11 bases, the J end lost 1 base, and 8 bases lay between the germline ends. This CDR3 has 11 residues. Germline CDR1 reads SNHLY; CDR2 reads FYNNEI. Written as DNA, the CDR3 is TGTGCCGTTGACACGAACACTGAAGCTTTCCTT. It is translated as CAVDTNTEAFL.

This clonotype was found many times. The chain has TRBV7-9 and TRBJ2-3; D may match TRBD1 or TRBD2 (5 bases each). Germline V gives CDR1 SEHNR, CDR2 FQNEAQ (reference sequence). CDR3 length equals 14 residues. V lost 4 bases and J lost 4, with 12 bases in between. CDR3 DNA: TGTGCCAGCAGCTCCTCCGGGGACCCAGATACGCAGTATTTT. This gives the protein CASSSSGDPDTQYF.

The DNA of the CDR3 is TGTGCCAGCAGTGCCTGGGGACTAGCGGGGGGGCCCGTCACAGATACGCAGTATTTT. Its protein is CASSAWGLAGGPVTDTQYF. This chain connects TRBV6-1 to TRBJ2-3; 16 nucleotides match TRBD2. V lost 4 bases and J lost 2; bases outside the gene matches: 9. CDR3 length: 19 residues. Germline lookup yields CDR1 MNHNS and CDR2 SASEGT.

This clonotype appeared a few times. V is TRBV7-2 and J is TRBJ2-7; TRBD2 matches at 8 bases. With 1 base clipped from V and 4 bases from J, the junction kept 6 bases outside the gene matches. The CDR3 has 15 amino acids. Germline CDR1 SGHTA, CDR2 FQGNSA. As DNA, the CDR3 is TGTGCCAGCAGCTTAGGGAGCGGGAGTAGGTACGAGCAGTACTTC. The encoded protein is CASSLGSGSRYEQYF. Filled out from reference TRBV7-2 and TRBJ2-7, the complete variable domain reads GAGVSQSPSNKVTEKGKDVELRCDPISGHTALYWYRQSLGQGLEFLIYFQGNSAPDKSGLPSDRFSAERTGGSVSTLTIQRTQQEDSAVYLCASSLGSGSRYEQYFGPGTRLTVT.

This clonotype showed up many times. The chain links TRBV5-1 to TRBJ2-5; either TRBD1 or TRBD2 may supply D (6 bases each). The germline V and J ends were trimmed by 4 bases and 0 bases, with 7 bases remaining between them. The CDR3 runs to 13 residues. Per the germline V gene, CDR1 is SGHRS and CDR2 is YFSETQ. The CDR3 loop is CASSRGDQETQYF. CDR3 nucleotide sequence: TGCGCCAGCAGCAGGGGGGACCAAGAGACCCAGTACTTC.

In its sample, this clonotype was seen a few times. The chain employs TRBV11-2 and TRBJ2-5; D is perhaps TRBD2 (6 bases). The CDR3 runs 16 residues. Germline CDR1 SGHAT, CDR2 FQNNGV. Trimming left V 1 base short and J 5 bases short, with 17 bases between. CDR3 DNA sequence: TGTGCCAGCAGCTTAGGCTGGAGGGGATCGCAGGAGACCCAGTACTTC. It codes for CASSLGWRGSQETQYF. The complete variable domain, with remaining parts taken from reference TRBV11-2 and TRBJ2-5, reads EAGVAQSPRYKIIEKRQSVAFWCNPISGHATLYWYQQILGQGPKLLIQFQNNGVVDDSQLPKDRFSAERLKGVDSTLKIQPAKLEDSAVYLCASSLGWRGSQETQYFGPGTRLLVL.

This clonotype was observed a handful of times. V gene TRBV12-3 or TRBV12-4 combines with J gene TRBJ1-5; possible D gene TRBD1, 5 bases. Trimming took off 5 bases at V and 6 bases at J, with 14 bases between the two ends. The CDR3 runs 14 residues. CDR3 sequence (DNA): TGTGCCAGCAGTCCAGGGTCACGGAGTCAGCCCCAGCATTTT. Translating it yields CASSPGSRSQPQHF.

This clonotype was seen at least ten times. The rearrangement uses TRBV11-2 and TRBJ2-6; D might be TRBD2 (6 bases). Trimming removed 4 bases at V and 0 bases at J, with 13 bases between. The germline CDR1 and CDR2 sequences are SGHAT and FQNNGV. This CDR3 has 17 residues. The CDR3 spells CASSYTGTYSGANVLTF. The DNA for the CDR3 is TGTGCCAGCAGCTATACCGGGACTTACTCTGGGGCCAACGTCCTGACTTTC.

At least ten counts were recorded for this clonotype. The chain uses TRBV28 and TRBJ2-1; tentatively, D is TRBD2 (6 bases). Deletions cut 3 bases from V and 5 bases from J, with 17 bases between. CDR3 size: 16 residues. Germline CDR1 is MDHEN and CDR2 is SYDVKM. The CDR3 here is CASSFGGRRGNNEQFF. CDR3 DNA sequence: TGTGCCAGCAGTTTCGGAGGGAGAAGGGGAAACAATGAGCAGTTCTTC.

In nucleotides, the CDR3 is TGTGCCAGAAGCCCCAGCGGGCCGTACCAAGAGACCCAGTACTTC. As protein: CARSPSGPYQETQYF. The J gene is TRBJ2-5, the V gene TRBV6-5, with a possible D match to TRBD2 (6 bases). Germline-derived CDR1 and CDR2 are MNHEY and SVGAGI. V dropped 9 bases and J dropped 0 bases, with 17 bases sitting between them. This CDR3 is 15 amino acids long.

This clonotype was detected only a few times. The V gene is TRBV14, the J gene TRBJ1-3, with D perhaps matching TRBD1 (5 bases). Germline CDR1 reads SGHDN; CDR2 reads FVKESK. V was pared by 2 bases and J by 0 bases, with 14 bases between. This CDR3 spans 17 amino acids. This CDR3 reads CASSQLSGRLSGNTIYF. The CDR3 coding sequence is TGTGCCAGCAGCCAACTGTCGGGACGACTCTCTGGAAACACCATATATTTT.

The chain carries TRBV6-5 and TRBJ2-7; D remains ambiguous. The V end lost 7 bases, the J end lost 0 bases, and 10 bases lay between the germline ends. Germline-derived CDR1 and CDR2 are MNHEY and SVGAGI. This CDR3 has 13 amino acids. The CDR3 reads CASIAPSSYEQYF. The CDR3 DNA reads TGTGCCAGCATTGCCCCAAGCTCCTACGAGCAGTACTTC.

The V and J genes are TRBV3-1 and TRBJ2-7; maybe TRBD2 (5 bases). The CDR3 is 15 residues long. With 4 bases removed from V and 2 bases from J, the gap between germline ends came to 15 bases. CDR1 and CDR2 (germline): LGHDT, YNNKEL (reference sequence). CDR3 nucleotides: TGTGCCAGCAGCCTCTCCCGGGGTTCCCCCTACGAGCAGTACTTC. This codes for CASSLSRGSPYEQYF.

This clonotype was detected ten times or more. The J gene is TRBJ2-3, the V gene TRBV5-1; D is undetermined. Trimming took 4 bases from V and 4 from J, leaving 10 bases between them. CDR3 length: 13 amino acids. Germline assignment: CDR1 SGHRS and CDR2 YFSETQ. The CDR3 DNA is TGCGCCAGCAGCCCCCCGATGGCAGATACGCAGTATTTT. It is translated as CASSPPMADTQYF.

This clonotype was seen at least ten times. This chain connects TRBV20-1 to TRBJ2-7, with 11 positions matching TRBD1. Germline assignment: CDR1 DFQATT and CDR2 SNEGSKA (reference sequence). There are 11 residues in the CDR3. For the CDR3, the DNA is TGCTCCTGGGGACAGGGGGGCGAGCAGTACTTC. As protein: CSWGQGGEQYF.